This is a list of T cell receptor beta chains from one sample in a study of a mutant IDH1 vaccine in newly diagnosed glioma. Data came from immunoSEQ multiplex PCR; TCRdb stores just in-frame clones and leaves some out. Of about 30,000 clones listed, about four fifths are singletons. Their cognate antigens are unknown. The specimen was PBMCs, collected from a glioma patient whose treatment included an IDH1 peptide vaccine. These receptors all come from a man in his thirties or forties with glioma. CDR3s include the opening cysteine and the closing phenylalanine or tryptophan. Fields, in order: V gene, clone size, D gene, J gene, CDR3 DNA, CDR3 protein. A D gene is named only where the DNA matches it firmly. Rows give clone size only sometimes, using once, few, many, or a class for an expanded clone.

V gene: TRBV25-1
clone size: .
D gene: .
J gene: TRBJ1-4
CDR3 DNA: TGTGCCAGCAGTGACTACTATCCGGGGGATGAAAAACTGTTTTTT
CDR3 protein: CASSDYYPGDEKLFF

V gene: TRBV4-1
clone size: .
D gene: .
J gene: TRBJ2-3
CDR3 DNA: TGCGCCAGCAGCCTCGGGGAGGGCACAGATACGCAGTATTTT
CDR3 protein: CASSLGEGTDTQYF

V gene: TRBV30
clone size: .
D gene: .
J gene: TRBJ2-3
CDR3 DNA: TGTGGGGCCGTACGGGGGGCAGGAGATACGCAGTATTTT
CDR3 protein: CGAVRGAGDTQYF

V gene: TRBV5-6
clone size: .
D gene: .
J gene: TRBJ2-2
CDR3 DNA: TGTGCCAGCAGCTTGATAAGCAGGGCCACCGGGGAGCTGTTTTTT
CDR3 protein: CASSLISRATGELFF

V gene: TRBV7-3
clone size: few
D gene: .
J gene: TRBJ1-2
CDR3 DNA: TGTGCCAGCAGCTTAGATCTCAGTTCGGATGCTGGCTACACCTTC
CDR3 protein: CASSLDLSSDAGYTF

V gene: TRBV7-2
clone size: .
D gene: .
J gene: TRBJ2-5
CDR3 DNA: TGTGCCAGCAGCTTATACGGATACCAAGAGACCCAGTACTTC
CDR3 protein: CASSLYGYQETQYF

V gene: TRBV6-6
clone size: .
D gene: TRBD2
J gene: TRBJ2-1
CDR3 DNA: TGTGCCAGCAGGCTAACTAGCGGAGGAGGGTACAATGAGCAGTTCTTC
CDR3 protein: CASRLTSGGGYNEQFF

V gene: TRBV2
clone size: .
D gene: .
J gene: TRBJ2-5
CDR3 DNA: TGTGCCGGATCATCCCCGGGGTTACAAGAGACCCAGTACTTC
CDR3 protein: CAGSSPGLQETQYF

V gene: TRBV7-9
clone size: .
D gene: TRBD2
J gene: TRBJ2-5
CDR3 DNA: TGTGCCAGCAGTTTAGCGGGGGGGAAAGAGACCCAGTACTTC
CDR3 protein: CASSLAGGKETQYF

V gene: TRBV7-2
clone size: .
D gene: TRBD2
J gene: TRBJ2-7
CDR3 DNA: TGTGCCAGCAGCGTCCGGACTAGCGGGGGGGCAGATTCCTACGAGCAGTACTTC
CDR3 protein: CASSVRTSGGADSYEQYF

V gene: TRBV28
clone size: .
D gene: TRBD1
J gene: TRBJ1-5
CDR3 DNA: TGTGCCAGCAGTCCACCGGGACAGGGAAGGATTAGCAATCAGCCCCAGCATTTT
CDR3 protein: CASSPPGQGRISNQPQHF

V gene: TRBV27
clone size: .
D gene: .
J gene: TRBJ2-1
CDR3 DNA: TGTGCCAGCAGGCCTACTAGCTTTGAGCAGTTCTTC
CDR3 protein: CASRPTSFEQFF

V gene: TRBV5-6
clone size: .
D gene: TRBD2
J gene: TRBJ2-2
CDR3 DNA: TGTGCCAGCAGAACCGGACTAGCGGGACCTAACACCGGGGAGCTGTTTTTT
CDR3 protein: CASRTGLAGPNTGELFF

V gene: TRBV11-1
clone size: .
D gene: TRBD1
J gene: TRBJ2-7
CDR3 DNA: TGTGCCAGCAGCCCCCCGGGGGACAGGTCCTACGAGCAGTACTTC
CDR3 protein: CASSPPGDRSYEQYF

V gene: TRBV29-1
clone size: once
D gene: TRBD2
J gene: TRBJ2-1
CDR3 DNA: TGCAGCGTTGGGCGGGGGACTAGCGGGAGTTACAATGAGCAGTTCTTC
CDR3 protein: CSVGRGTSGSYNEQFF

V gene: TRBV11-1
clone size: .
D gene: .
J gene: TRBJ1-1
CDR3 DNA: TGTGCCAGCAGCTTAGGGGCCCGCACTGAAGCTTTCTTT
CDR3 protein: CASSLGARTEAFF

V gene: TRBV6-5
clone size: few
D gene: TRBD1
J gene: TRBJ1-1
CDR3 DNA: TGTGCCAGCGGGACAGGCTCGGGGACTGAAGCTTTCTTT
CDR3 protein: CASGTGSGTEAFF

V gene: TRBV6-5
clone size: .
D gene: TRBD1
J gene: TRBJ1-4
CDR3 DNA: TGTGCCAGCAACGGACAGGGTGATGAAAAACTGTTTTTT
CDR3 protein: CASNGQGDEKLFF